Shown below are 16 T cell receptor beta chains from a single sample sequenced in a study of control samples from healthy donors and cancer patients. Repertoires were generated with immunoSEQ multiplex PCR, while TCRdb's copy carries only in-frame clones and drops some. The sample includes about 130,000 clones, about 91% of them seen just once. Material for sequencing was blood. These receptor sequences come from a man aged 18-30 years in good health.

This rearrangement joins TRBV12-5 to TRBJ1-1; D not resolved. CDR1 is LGHNT, CDR2 FRNRAP, per germline. The CDR3 length is 16 residues. V lost 0 bases and J lost 4, with 15 bases in between. The CDR3: CASGLVRNVGVTEAFF. CDR3 nucleotide sequence: TGTGCTAGTGGTTTGGTACGGAATGTCGGGGTCACTGAAGCTTTCTTT.

This sequence joins TRBV30 and TRBJ1-2; D gene uncertain. This CDR3 spans 13 amino acids. Germline V lookup: CDR1 GTSNPN, CDR2 SVGIG (reference sequence). Trimming took 2 bases from V and 4 from J, leaving 11 bases between them. In nucleotides, the CDR3 is TGTGCCTGGAGTTTGGGCGGTGGCTATGGCTACACCTTC. As protein: CAWSLGGGYGYTF.

This clone was seen only once. The rearrangement links TRBV3-1 (or the pseudogene TRBV3-2) to TRBJ1-4; 7 bases align to TRBD1. Germline CDR1 is LGHDT and CDR2 is YNNKEL (reference sequence). V lost 4 bases and J lost 5; bases outside the gene matches: 4. CDR3 length: 14 residues. The CDR3, as DNA: TGTGCCAGCAGCCTGGGGACAGAAAATGAAAAACTGTTTTTT. This translates into CASSLGTENEKLFF.

The chain uses TRBV12-5 and TRBJ2-1; 15 nucleotides line up with TRBD2. The junction had 5 bases not matched to a gene; V was cut back by 7 bases and J by 7 bases. There are 15 residues in the CDR3. Looked up from germline, CDR1 is LGHNT and CDR2 is FRNRAP. This CDR3 is CASALGLAGGNEQFF. In DNA form, the CDR3 reads TGTGCTAGTGCCCTAGGACTAGCGGGGGGGAATGAGCAGTTCTTC.

The chain employs TRBV5-4 and TRBJ2-7, with TRBD1 matching over 10 bases. Looked up from germline, CDR1 is SGHNT and CDR2 is YYREEE (reference sequence). Trimming took 3 bases from V and 7 from J; bases not matched to a gene: 10. The CDR3 totals 15 residues. The CDR3 reads CASSSETGGPVEQYF. The CDR3 bases are TGTGCCAGCAGCTCGGAGACAGGGGGCCCGGTTGAGCAGTACTTC.

This rearrangement joins TRBV7-9 to TRBJ1-1; D call uncertain. Trimming removed 2 bases at V and 5 bases at J, with 6 bases between. The germline V gene encodes CDR1 SEHNR and CDR2 FQNEAQ (reference sequence). This CDR3 has 12 amino acids. CDR3 nucleotides: TGTGCCAGCAGCTTATTTTTGACTGAAGCTTTCTTT. Protein sequence: CASSLFLTEAFF.

This chain connects TRBV5-4 to TRBJ2-6, with a possible D match to TRBD1 (7 bases). V was trimmed by 5 bases and J by 0 bases, leaving 21 bases between them. CDR1 and CDR2 (germline): SGHNT, YYREEE (reference sequence). CDR3 length: 19 residues. The CDR3 nucleotides are TGTGCCAGCAGTTCCGGAGGCGGGACAGACCTCTCTGGGGCCAACGTCCTGACTTTC. This encodes CASSSGGGTDLSGANVLTF.

The chain is built from TRBV7-9 and TRBJ1-2; 10 positions agree with TRBD1. The V and J ends lost 0 bases and 8 bases, in that order; junction bases with no gene match: 3. CDR3 length equals 14 residues. Germline CDR1 reads SEHNR; CDR2 reads FQNEAQ (reference sequence). The CDR3, as DNA: TGTGCCAGCAGCTTAGCGCGGACAGGGGGAGGCTACACCTTC. This gives the protein CASSLARTGGGYTF.

V is TRBV4-2 and J is TRBJ2-7; 7 bases agree with TRBD1. The CDR3 runs to 14 residues. Germline assignment: CDR1 LGHNA and CDR2 YNFKEQ. Trimming at V came to 5 bases and at J to 3 bases, leaving 7 bases not matched to a gene. CDR3 bases: TGTGCCAGCAGCTTGAGACAGGGCATCTACGAGCAGTACTTC. The encoded protein is CASSLRQGIYEQYF.

The chain is built from TRBV9 and TRBJ2-1; TRBD2 matches 12 bases. Germline V gene data show CDR1 as SGDLS and CDR2 as YYNGEE. This CDR3 comprises 19 residues. J was trimmed by 4 bases and V by 0 bases; bases with no gene match: 11. The CDR3 sequence: CASSVGTSGENPGYNEQFF. The CDR3 DNA sequence: TGTGCCAGCAGCGTAGGGACTAGCGGGGAGAACCCAGGGTACAATGAGCAGTTCTTC.

The chain uses TRBV30 and TRBJ1-4; the D gene is possibly TRBD1 (6 bases). V lost 4 bases and J lost 7, with 13 bases in between. The germline gives CDR1 GTSNPN, CDR2 SVGIG (reference sequence). This CDR3 has 13 amino acids. CDR3 sequence (DNA): TGTGCCTGGAACCAGGGGATGGGTGAAAAACTGTTTTTT. It specifies CAWNQGMGEKLFF.

This clone was seen a single time. The V gene is TRBV10-3, the J gene TRBJ1-1, with a tentative D call TRBD1 (5 bases). This CDR3 region has 16 residues. V lost 6 bases and J 3 bases, leaving 20 bases between the germline ends. Germline-derived CDR1 and CDR2 are ENHRY and SYGVKD. The CDR3, as DNA: TGTGCCATCAGAAATTCGGACGGGGGTTTAGACACTGAAGCTTTCTTT. Amino acids: CAIRNSDGGLDTEAFF.

Worth noting for this clone: At the DNA level, this CDR3 is encoded by other sequences in the same sample as well. The rearrangement joins TRBV10-1 to TRBJ1-5; D uncertain. The CDR3 sequence is 13 residues long. Germline CDR1 and CDR2: WNHNN and SYGVQD (reference sequence). The V end was cut by 5 bases, the J end by 3 bases, with 8 bases between. The CDR3 DNA reads TGCGCCAGCAGTCCTGGACCCAATCAGCCCCAGCATTTT. It encodes CASSPGPNQPQHF.

This clone was found once. The chain combines TRBV11-2 with TRBJ2-7; 7 nucleotides match TRBD2. CDR3 size: 14 residues. Germline-derived CDR1 and CDR2 are SGHAT and FQNNGV. V was clipped by 0 bases and J by 4 bases; unmatched bases: 3. The CDR3 is CASSLDGGRYEQYF. The CDR3 DNA reads TGTGCCAGCAGCTTAGACGGGGGGAGATACGAGCAGTACTTC.

The chain uses TRBV27 and TRBJ2-6; 7 bases map to TRBD2. V lost 2 bases to trimming and J lost 4 bases; unmatched junction nucleotides: 5. Germline V gene data show CDR1 as MNHEY and CDR2 as SMNVEV (reference sequence). The CDR3 consists of 16 residues. The DNA of the CDR3 is TGTGCCAGCAGTTTACGGGGGGAGGACGGGGCCAACGTCCTGACTTTC. It encodes CASSLRGEDGANVLTF.

This chain links TRBV12-5 with TRBJ2-7, with 14 bases lining up with TRBD2. The V gene end was trimmed by 3 bases and the J gene end by 7 bases; junction bases not matched to a gene: 11. The V gene's germline CDR1 is LGHNT and CDR2 FRNRAP. This CDR3 has 17 amino acids. The CDR3 coding sequence is TGTGCTAGTGGTTTTGGGACTAGCGGGGGAGGCTCCGAGGAGCAGTACTTC. Encoded protein: CASGFGTSGGGSEEQYF.